The clone carrying this T cell receptor (beta chain) was counted ten times or more. Its antigen is unidentified. This record comes from a study of T cells in Graves' hyperthyroidism and ophthalmopathy. Study-level points and caveats: Within blood appeared most thyroid clonotypes that had expanded above 0.001.

Per germline, CDR1 DFQATT and CDR2 SNEGSKA (reference sequence). Trimming cost V 1 base and J 4 bases, with 11 bases left between them. The CDR3 is 13 residues long. RNA transcripts gave rise to amplified TCR beta CDR3 regions. The HTBI set primed first-round TCR CDR3 RT-PCR. TCRdb re-analysed the multiplex PCR reads in MiXCR, keeping a single row per CDR3 protein. The repertoire holds some 620,000 distinct CDR3 sequences, with 15% to 20% as singletons. For Graves' hyperthyroidism to be stable, ophthalmopathy could not progress within 18 months. Patients were excluded for uncontrolled infection, other autoimmune disease, pregnancy or lactation.

V gene TRBV20-1 combines with J gene TRBJ2-7; D is perhaps TRBD1 (6 bases). The sequence was obtained from a woman in her twenties or thirties with Graves' hyperthyroidism. Sample: blood. The CDR3 DNA reads TGCAGTGCTAGAGCCAGCCAGGGGTACGAGCAGTACTTC. Protein: CSARASQGYEQYF.